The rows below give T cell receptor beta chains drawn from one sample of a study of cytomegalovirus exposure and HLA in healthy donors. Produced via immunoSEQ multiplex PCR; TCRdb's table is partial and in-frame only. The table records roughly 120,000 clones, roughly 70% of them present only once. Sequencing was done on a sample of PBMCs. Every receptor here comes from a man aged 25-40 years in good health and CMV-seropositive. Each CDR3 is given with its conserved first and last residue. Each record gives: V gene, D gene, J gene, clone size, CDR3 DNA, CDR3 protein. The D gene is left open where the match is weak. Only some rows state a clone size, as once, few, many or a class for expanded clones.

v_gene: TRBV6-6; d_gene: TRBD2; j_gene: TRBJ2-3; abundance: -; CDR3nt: TGTGCCAGCAGCCCCAGACTAGCGGGAGGAACAGATACGCAGTATTTT; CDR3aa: CASSPRLAGGTDTQYF
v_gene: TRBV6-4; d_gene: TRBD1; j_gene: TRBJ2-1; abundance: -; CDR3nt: TGTGCCAGCAACCGACGAGGGGCAGGGGGCTCCTACAATGAGCAGTTCTTC; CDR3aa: CASNRRGAGGSYNEQFF
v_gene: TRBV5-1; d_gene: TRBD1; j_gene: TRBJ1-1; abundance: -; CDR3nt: TGCGCCAGCAGCTTACAGGGGGTCGCTGAAGCTTTCTTT; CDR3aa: CASSLQGVAEAFF
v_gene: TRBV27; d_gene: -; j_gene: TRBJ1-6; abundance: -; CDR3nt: TGTGCCAGCAGTTTAATTGTGCAGGGGAATTCACCCCTCCACTTT; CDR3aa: CASSLIVQGNSPLHF
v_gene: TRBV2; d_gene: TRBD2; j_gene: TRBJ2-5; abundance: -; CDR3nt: TGTGCCAGCAAATTAGCGGGAGTTCCAGGGGAGACCCAGTACTTC; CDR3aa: CASKLAGVPGETQYF
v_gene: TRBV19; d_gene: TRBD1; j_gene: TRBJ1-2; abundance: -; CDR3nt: TGTGCCAGTACCTTATTGGGGGACAGGGACCATGGCTACACCTTC; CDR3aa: CASTLLGDRDHGYTF
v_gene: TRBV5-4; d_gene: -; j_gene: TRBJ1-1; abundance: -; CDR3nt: TGTGCCAGCAGCTTGGCCCTAAGGGGCACTGAAGCTTTCTTT; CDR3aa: CASSLALRGTEAFF
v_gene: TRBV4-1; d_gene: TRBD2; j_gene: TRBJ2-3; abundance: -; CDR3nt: TGCGCCAGCAGCCTAGAGCGGGAGGCCCAAGATACGCAGTATTTT; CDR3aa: CASSLEREAQDTQYF
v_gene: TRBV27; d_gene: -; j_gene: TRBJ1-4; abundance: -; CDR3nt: TGTGCCAGCAGTTTGGGCGCGGGGGGGGTTGGGGGGAAACTGTTTTTT; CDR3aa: CASSLGAGGVGGKLFF
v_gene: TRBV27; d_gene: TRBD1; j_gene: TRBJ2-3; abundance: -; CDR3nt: TGTGCCAGCAGGAGCGGACAGGGCACAGATACGCAGTATTTT; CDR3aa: CASRSGQGTDTQYF
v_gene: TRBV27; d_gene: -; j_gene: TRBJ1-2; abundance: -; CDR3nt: TGTGCCAGCAGTTTATTGTCCCCCGGGGTCCGTAACTATGGCTACACCTTC; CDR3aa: CASSLLSPGVRNYGYTF
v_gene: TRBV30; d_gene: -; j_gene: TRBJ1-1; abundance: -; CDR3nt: TGTGCCTGGGATCAGGCAGCAGGGGAAACTGAAGCTTTCTTT; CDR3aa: CAWDQAAGETEAFF
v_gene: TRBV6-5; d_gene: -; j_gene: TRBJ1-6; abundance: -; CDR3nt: TGTGCCAGCAGCCCCCGGGGTTCACCCCTCCACTTT; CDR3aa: CASSPRGSPLHF
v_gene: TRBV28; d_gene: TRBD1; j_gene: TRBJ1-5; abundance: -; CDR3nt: TGTGCCAGCAGTTTCCACCACAGGGGCCCCAATCAGCCCCAGCATTTT; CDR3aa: CASSFHHRGPNQPQHF
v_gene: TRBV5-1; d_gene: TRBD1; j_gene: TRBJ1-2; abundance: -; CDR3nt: TGCGCCAGCAGCTCCCACTCGGACAGGAACTATGGCTACACCTTC; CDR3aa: CASSSHSDRNYGYTF
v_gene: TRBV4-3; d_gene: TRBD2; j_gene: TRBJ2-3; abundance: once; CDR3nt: TGCGCCAGCAGCCAAGACCAGACTAGCGGGAGGGTTAATACGCAGTATTTT; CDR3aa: CASSQDQTSGRVNTQYF
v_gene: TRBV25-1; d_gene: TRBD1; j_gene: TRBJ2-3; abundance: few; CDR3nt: TGTGCCAGCAGTGAATGGGGACAGGGGGCGCGGGATACGCAGTATTTT; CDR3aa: CASSEWGQGARDTQYF
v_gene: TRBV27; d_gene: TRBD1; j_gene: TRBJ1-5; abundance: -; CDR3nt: TGTGCCAGCAGTTTATCAAGGGGGCATCAGCCCCAGCATTTT; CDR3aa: CASSLSRGHQPQHF
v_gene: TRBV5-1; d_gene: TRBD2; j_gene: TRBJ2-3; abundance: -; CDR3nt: TGCGCCAGCAGCTTGGAGGCAGCGGGGGTAGATACGCAGTATTTT; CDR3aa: CASSLEAAGVDTQYF
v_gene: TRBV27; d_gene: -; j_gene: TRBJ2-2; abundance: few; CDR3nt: TGTGCCAGCAGGGCCCTCACCGGGGAGCTGTTTTTT; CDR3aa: CASRALTGELFF
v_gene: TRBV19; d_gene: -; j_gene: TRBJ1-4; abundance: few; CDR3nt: TGTGCCAGTAGGAAGACGTCGGACAGAACCCCTAAACTGTTTTTT; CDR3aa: CASRKTSDRTPKLFF
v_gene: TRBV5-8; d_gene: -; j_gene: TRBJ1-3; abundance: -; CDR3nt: TGTGCCAGCAGCTTGGATGGCGGGGGGCTAGGAAACACCATATATTTT; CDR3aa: CASSLDGGGLGNTIYF
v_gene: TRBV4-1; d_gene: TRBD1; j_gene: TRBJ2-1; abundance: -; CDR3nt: TGCGCCAGCAGCCCTCAGGGACAGGGAGGTATATCCCCTTACTATGAGCAGTTCTTC; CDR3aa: CASSPQGQGGISPYYEQFF
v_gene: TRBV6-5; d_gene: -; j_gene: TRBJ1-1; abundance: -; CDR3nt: TGTGCCAGCAGTTACTTACAGGGTAGCACTGAAGCTTTCTTT; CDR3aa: CASSYLQGSTEAFF
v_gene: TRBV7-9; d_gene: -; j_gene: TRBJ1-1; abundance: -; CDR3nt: TGTGCCAGCAGCTTAGTAGACTCTTTCTCGGAAGCTTTCTTT; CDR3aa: CASSLVDSFSEAFF
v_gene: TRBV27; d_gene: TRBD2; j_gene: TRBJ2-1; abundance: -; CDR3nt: TGTGCCAGCAGTTTCCAGCTAGCGGGAGCGGGTGAGCAGTTCTTC; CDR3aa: CASSFQLAGAGEQFF
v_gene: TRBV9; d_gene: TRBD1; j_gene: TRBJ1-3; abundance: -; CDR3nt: TGTGCCAGCAGCCAGTGGGGGGGACAGGTCAACCCTGGGAACACCATATATTTT; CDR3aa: CASSQWGGQVNPGNTIYF
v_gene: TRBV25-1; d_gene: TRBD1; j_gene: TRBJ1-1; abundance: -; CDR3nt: TGTGCCAGCAGACCGATTACGGGACAGGGGGCGAGAACTGAAGCTTTCTTT; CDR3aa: CASRPITGQGARTEAFF
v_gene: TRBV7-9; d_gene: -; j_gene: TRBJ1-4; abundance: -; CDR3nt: TGTGCCAGCAGCTTAGGGACATCAACTAATGAAGAACTGTTTTTT; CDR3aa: CASSLGTSTNEELFF
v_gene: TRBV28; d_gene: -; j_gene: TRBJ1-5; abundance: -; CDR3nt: TGTGCCAGCATGGATAGTCAGGGGAATCAGCCCCAGCATTTT; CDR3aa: CASMDSQGNQPQHF
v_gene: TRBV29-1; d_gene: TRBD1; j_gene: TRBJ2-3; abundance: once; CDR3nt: TGCAGCGTTGAAGATGTGGCAGGGGGCACCGATACGCAGTATTTT; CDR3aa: CSVEDVAGGTDTQYF
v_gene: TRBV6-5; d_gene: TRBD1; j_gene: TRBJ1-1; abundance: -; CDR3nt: TGTGCCAGCAGTAGGGGGACAGACGCTTTCTTT; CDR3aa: CASSRGTDAFF
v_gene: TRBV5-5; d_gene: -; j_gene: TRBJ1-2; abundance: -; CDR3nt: TGTGCCAGCAGCTTGCACCCGCGGGGAAAAAAGAGTGATGGCTACACCTTC; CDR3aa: CASSLHPRGKKSDGYTF
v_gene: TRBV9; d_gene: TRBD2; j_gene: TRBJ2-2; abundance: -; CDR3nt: TGTGCCAGCAGCTATAGCGGGGGGACGAACACCGGGGAGCTGTTTTTT; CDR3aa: CASSYSGGTNTGELFF
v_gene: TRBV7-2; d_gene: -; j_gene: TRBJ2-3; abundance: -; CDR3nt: TGTGCCAGCAGCCCGTCCCCGAGGGTTTATACGCAGTATTTT; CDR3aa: CASSPSPRVYTQYF
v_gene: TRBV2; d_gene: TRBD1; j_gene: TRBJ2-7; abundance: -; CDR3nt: TGTGCCAGCAGCACAGGGGGCTTATCCTACGAGCAGTACTTC; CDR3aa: CASSTGGLSYEQYF
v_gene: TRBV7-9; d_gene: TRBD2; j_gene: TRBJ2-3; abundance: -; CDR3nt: TGTGCCAGCAGCTTAGCCGCGGGACTAGCGGGGTCGACAGATACGCAGTATTTT; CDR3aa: CASSLAAGLAGSTDTQYF
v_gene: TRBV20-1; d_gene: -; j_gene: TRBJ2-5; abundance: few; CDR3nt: TGCAGTGCTAGCGGGAGAGAGACCCAGTACTTC; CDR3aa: CSASGRETQYF
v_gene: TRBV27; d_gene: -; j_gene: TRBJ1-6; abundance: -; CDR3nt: TGTGCCAGCAGTTATACAGGAGGGAGATATAATTCACCCCTCCACTTT; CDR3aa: CASSYTGGRYNSPLHF
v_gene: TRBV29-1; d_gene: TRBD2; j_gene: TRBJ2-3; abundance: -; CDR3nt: TGCAGCGTTACCGTACGGGAGGCCGGGGCAGATACGCAGTATTTT; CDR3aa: CSVTVREAGADTQYF
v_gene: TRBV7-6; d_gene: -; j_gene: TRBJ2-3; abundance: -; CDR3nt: TGTGCCAGCAGCCCCAGTGGTCGAGCGGGACACGGCACAGATACGCAGTATTTT; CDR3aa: CASSPSGRAGHGTDTQYF
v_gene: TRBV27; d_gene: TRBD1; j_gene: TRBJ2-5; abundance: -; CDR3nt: TGTGCCAGCAGTCGCTTGGGGCAGGGGGACGGGGAGACCCAGTACTTC; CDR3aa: CASSRLGQGDGETQYF
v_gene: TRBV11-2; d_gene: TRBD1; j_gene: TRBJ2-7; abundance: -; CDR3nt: TGTGCCAGCAGCCGAGGGACAGTTTACGAGCAGTACTTC; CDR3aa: CASSRGTVYEQYF
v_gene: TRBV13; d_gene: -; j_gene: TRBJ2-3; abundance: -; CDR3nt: TGTGCCAGCAGCTTACGGGCAGCGCTTTCTCCGGGAGCAGATACGCAGTATTTT; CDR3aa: CASSLRAALSPGADTQYF
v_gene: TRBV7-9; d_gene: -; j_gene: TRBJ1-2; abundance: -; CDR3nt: TGTGCCAGCAGCTTAAACGGGTTCCGGGGGGCTAACTATGGCTACACCTTC; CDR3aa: CASSLNGFRGANYGYTF
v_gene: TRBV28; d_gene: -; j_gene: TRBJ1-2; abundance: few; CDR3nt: TGTGCCAGCAGCGTGATAGCAGGGAACTATGGCTACACCTTC; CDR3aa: CASSVIAGNYGYTF
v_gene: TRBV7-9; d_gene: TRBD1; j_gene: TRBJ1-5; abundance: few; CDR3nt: TGTGCCAGCAGCCCCTCCGGGACAGGCGGCAATCAGCCCCAGCATTTT; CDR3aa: CASSPSGTGGNQPQHF
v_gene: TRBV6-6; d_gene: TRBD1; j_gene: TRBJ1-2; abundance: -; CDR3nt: TGTGCCAGCGGGAGGACAGGGAGCTATGGCTACACCTTC; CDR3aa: CASGRTGSYGYTF
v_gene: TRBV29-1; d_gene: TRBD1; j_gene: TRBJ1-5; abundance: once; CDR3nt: TGCAGCGTCGGACAGGGGGGCAATCAGCCCCAGCATTTT; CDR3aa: CSVGQGGNQPQHF
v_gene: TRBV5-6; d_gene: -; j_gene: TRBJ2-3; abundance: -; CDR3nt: TGTGCCAGCAGTTTCGGCACAGATACGCAGTATTTT; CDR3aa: CASSFGTDTQYF
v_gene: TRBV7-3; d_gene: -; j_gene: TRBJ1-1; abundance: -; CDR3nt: TGTGCCAGCAGCTTAAGTGGCGGATGGAACACTGAAGCTTTCTTT; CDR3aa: CASSLSGGWNTEAFF
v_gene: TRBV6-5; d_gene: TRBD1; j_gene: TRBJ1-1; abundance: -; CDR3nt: TGTGCCAGCACTCCGACAGGGGGCACTGAAGCTTTCTTT; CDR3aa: CASTPTGGTEAFF
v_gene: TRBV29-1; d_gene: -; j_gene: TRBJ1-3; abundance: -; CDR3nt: TGCAGCGTCCGGGGTGGTGGAAACACCATATATTTT; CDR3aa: CSVRGGGNTIYF
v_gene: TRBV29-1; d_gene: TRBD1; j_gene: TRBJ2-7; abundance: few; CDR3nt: TGCAGCGTGGCCGGGACAGGCAATTCCTACGAGCAGTACTTC; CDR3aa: CSVAGTGNSYEQYF
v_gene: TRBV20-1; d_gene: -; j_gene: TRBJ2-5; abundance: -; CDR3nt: TGCAGTGCTCCCCTCTTGGAGACCCAGTACTTC; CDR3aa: CSAPLLETQYF